This T cell receptor (beta chain) was identified in a study of identical twins' blood T cells. This clonotype was detected only a few times. TCRdb redid the calling of the 5' RACE reads with MiXCR, one entry per CDR3 protein. The table lists 400,000 or so distinct CDR3 sequences, approximately 30% of them singletons. This sequence originates from a woman aged 18 to 49 in good health. Sequencing was performed on PBMCs.

The CDR3 region has the DNA TGTGCCAGCAGTTACCCCCTAGCGGGAGGTAGCTATGAGCAGTTCTTC. This gives the protein CASSYPLAGGSYEQFF. This chain joins TRBV6-2 or TRBV6-3 and TRBJ2-1; TRBD2 aligns across 11 bases. CDR1 MNHEY and CDR2 SVGEGT come from the germline V gene. The CDR3 extends over 16 amino acids. The V segment lost 2 bases and the J segment 8 bases; nucleotides outside the gene matches: 8.